This T cell receptor (beta chain) was found in a study of blood T cells in healthy people across ages. Regarding the study as a whole: A roughly linear age-dependent decrease characterized TCR beta diversity per million T cells. Both higher diversity and more naive CD4+ cells marked long-lived donors when set against aged donors.

The CDR3 runs to 15 residues. From germline, CDR1 is SGHRS and CDR2 YFSETQ. V gave up 0 bases and J gave up 6 bases; unmatched junction bases: 7. This clonotype was seen a few times. Its target is not known. With a J-beta primer mix and a sample-barcoded 5' primer, a second PCR ran 7 to 11 cycles. TCRdb redid the calling of the 5' RACE reads with MiXCR, one entry per CDR3 protein. Counted here are hundreds of thousands of distinct CDR3 sequences, around a fifth occurring once; the ten biggest clones make up roughly 3.9%. The origin of this receptor is a man between 70 and 80 years old in good health. J is TRBJ2-7 and V is TRBV5-1; the match to TRBD2 covers 9 bases. Input material: blood. CDR3: CASSLGGRALVEQYF. Written as DNA, the CDR3 is TGCGCCAGCAGCTTGGGCGGGAGGGCCCTCGTCGAGCAGTACTTC.